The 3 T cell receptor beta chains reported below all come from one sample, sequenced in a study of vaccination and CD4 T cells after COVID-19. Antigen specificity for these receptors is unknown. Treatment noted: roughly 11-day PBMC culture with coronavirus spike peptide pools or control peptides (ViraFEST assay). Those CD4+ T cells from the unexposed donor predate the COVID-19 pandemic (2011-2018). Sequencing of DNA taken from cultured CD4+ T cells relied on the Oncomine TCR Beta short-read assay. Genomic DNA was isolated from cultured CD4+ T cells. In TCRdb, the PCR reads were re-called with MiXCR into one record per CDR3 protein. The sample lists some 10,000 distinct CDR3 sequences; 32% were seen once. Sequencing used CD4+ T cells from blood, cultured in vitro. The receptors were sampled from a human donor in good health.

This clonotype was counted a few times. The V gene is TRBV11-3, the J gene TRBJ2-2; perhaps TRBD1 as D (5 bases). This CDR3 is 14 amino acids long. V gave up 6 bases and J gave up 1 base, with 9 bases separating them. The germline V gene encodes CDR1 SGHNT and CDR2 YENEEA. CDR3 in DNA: TGTGCCAGCAGTTCCGACAGGAACACCGGGGAGCTGTTTTTT. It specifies CASSSDRNTGELFF.

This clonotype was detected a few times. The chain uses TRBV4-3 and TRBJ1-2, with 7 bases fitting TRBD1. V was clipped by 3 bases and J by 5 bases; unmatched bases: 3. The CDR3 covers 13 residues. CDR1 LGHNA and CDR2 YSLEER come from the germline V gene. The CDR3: CASSQTGLYGYTF. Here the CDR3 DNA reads TGCGCCAGCAGCCAGACAGGGTTGTATGGCTACACCTTC.

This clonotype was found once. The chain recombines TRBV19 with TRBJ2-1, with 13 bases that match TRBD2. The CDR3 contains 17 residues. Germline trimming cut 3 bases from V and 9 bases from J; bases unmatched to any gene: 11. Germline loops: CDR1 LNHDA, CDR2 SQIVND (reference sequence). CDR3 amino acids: CASSMTEGTSGIGEQFF. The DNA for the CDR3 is TGTGCCAGTAGTATGACAGAAGGGACTAGCGGGATCGGTGAGCAGTTCTTC. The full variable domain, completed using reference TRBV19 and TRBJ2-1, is DGGITQSPKYLFRKEGQNVTLSCEQNLNHDAMYWYRQDPGQGLRLIYYSQIVNDFQKGDIAEGYSVSREKKESFPLTVTSAQKNPTAFYLCASSMTEGTSGIGEQFFGPGTRLTVL.